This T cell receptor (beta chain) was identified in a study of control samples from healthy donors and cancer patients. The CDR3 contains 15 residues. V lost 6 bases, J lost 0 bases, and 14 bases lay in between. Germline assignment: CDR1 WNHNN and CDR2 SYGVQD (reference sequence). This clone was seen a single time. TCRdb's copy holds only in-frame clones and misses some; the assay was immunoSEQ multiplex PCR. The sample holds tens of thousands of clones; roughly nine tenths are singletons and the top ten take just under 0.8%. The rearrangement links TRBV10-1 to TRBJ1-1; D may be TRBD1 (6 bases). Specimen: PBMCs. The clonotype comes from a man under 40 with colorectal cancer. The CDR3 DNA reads TGCGCCAGCAGGGGGGGGCTGCTCATGAACACTGAAGCTTTCTTT. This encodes CASRGGLLMNTEAFF.